The rows below give T cell receptor beta chains drawn from one sample of a study of CD8 T cells in ankylosing spondylitis. TCRdb reprocessed the 5' RACE reads with MiXCR, giving one entry per CDR3 protein. The sample contains about 540,000 distinct CDR3 sequences, over 9.5% of which appear only once. The sequenced material came from blood, either unsorted or a sorted T cell fraction (not recorded which). These receptor sequences come from a male donor with ankylosing spondylitis. Both conserved end residues are trimmed from each CDR3. Clone size appears in some rows only: once, few, many, or a class for an expanded clone.

size: .
J: TRBJ1-1
V: TRBV20-1
CDR3: SPAGVDTEAF

size: many
J: TRBJ1-1
V: TRBV24-1
CDR3: ATSALGGVAF

size: .
J: TRBJ2-3
V: TRBV29-1
CDR3: SVDPTAQDTQY

size: few
J: TRBJ2-7
V: TRBV7-9
CDR3: ASSHRQDEQY

size: .
J: TRBJ2-1
V: TRBV29-1
CDR3: SVGQVASNNEQF

size: few
J: TRBJ1-4
V: TRBV7-2
CDR3: ASSVPGQGQEKLF

size: many
J: TRBJ2-1
V: TRBV5-5
CDR3: ASSLDVGYNEQF

size: many
J: TRBJ2-2
V: TRBV7-8
CDR3: ASSLEYGTANTGELF

size: .
J: TRBJ2-7
V: TRBV7-2
CDR3: ASSLGLATSYEQY

size: .
J: TRBJ1-5
V: TRBV24-1
CDR3: ATSDSGSFYQPQH

size: few
J: TRBJ2-1
V: TRBV21-1
CDR3: ASSKVIWAGGLYNEQF

size: many
J: TRBJ2-3
V: TRBV29-1
CDR3: SVAGLSTDTQY

size: .
J: TRBJ2-1
V: TRBV29-1
CDR3: SVENPGGGEQF

size: .
J: TRBJ1-1
V: TRBV6-5
CDR3: ASSYSTGGWDTEAF

size: .
J: TRBJ1-4
V: TRBV12-3/TRBV12-4
CDR3: ASKDRPYEKLF

size: .
J: TRBJ2-1
V: TRBV19
CDR3: ASRPRVYTYNEQF

size: many
J: TRBJ1-5
V: TRBV18
CDR3: ASSPQGQGNQPQH

size: .
J: TRBJ2-5
V: TRBV9
CDR3: ASSGLVQETQY

size: .
J: TRBJ2-2
V: TRBV12-3/TRBV12-4
CDR3: ASSLGVLELF

size: .
J: TRBJ2-1
V: TRBV11-2
CDR3: ASSWEPSGGHNEQF

size: .
J: TRBJ2-7
V: TRBV5-6
CDR3: ASSLVQGGSEQY

size: .
J: TRBJ2-7
V: TRBV29-1
CDR3: SGLGPSMEQY

size: .
J: TRBJ1-1
V: TRBV5-1
CDR3: ASSLAPGATEAF

size: many
J: TRBJ2-2
V: TRBV12-3/TRBV12-4
CDR3: ASSFGYTGELF

size: .
J: TRBJ2-6
V: TRBV5-1
CDR3: ASSLSGVPSGANVLT

size: .
J: TRBJ1-4
V: TRBV12-3/TRBV12-4
CDR3: ASSHGTGGDEKLF

size: .
J: TRBJ2-2
V: TRBV6-2/TRBV6-3
CDR3: ASSYGLYTGELF

size: many
J: TRBJ1-4
V: TRBV3-1
CDR3: ASSQYRSSEKLF

size: few
J: TRBJ2-1
V: TRBV3-1
CDR3: ASSQPSGEQF

size: .
J: TRBJ1-1
V: TRBV10-2
CDR3: ASSEGRVGDTEAF

size: .
J: TRBJ1-6
V: TRBV6-4
CDR3: ASSDLPFSTGSPLH

size: .
J: TRBJ2-5
V: TRBV5-1
CDR3: ASSFTPSGSGETQY

size: .
J: TRBJ2-5
V: TRBV5-5
CDR3: ASSAKNRGMETQY

size: .
J: TRBJ2-2
V: TRBV24-1
CDR3: ATSALHTGELF

size: .
J: TRBJ2-2
V: TRBV24-1
CDR3: ATSDRDAGELF

size: many
J: TRBJ1-2
V: TRBV6-4
CDR3: ASSDTLHQGVDYGYT

size: .
J: TRBJ1-1
V: TRBV7-9
CDR3: ASGRAGTEAF

size: .
J: TRBJ2-4
V: TRBV11-2
CDR3: ASSLDLVGQNIQY

size: .
J: TRBJ2-2
V: TRBV9
CDR3: ASSVGRQNTGELF

size: .
J: TRBJ2-1
V: TRBV5-1
CDR3: ASSLDGSGRDEF

size: few
J: TRBJ1-2
V: TRBV15
CDR3: ATSRDPTPRDGYT